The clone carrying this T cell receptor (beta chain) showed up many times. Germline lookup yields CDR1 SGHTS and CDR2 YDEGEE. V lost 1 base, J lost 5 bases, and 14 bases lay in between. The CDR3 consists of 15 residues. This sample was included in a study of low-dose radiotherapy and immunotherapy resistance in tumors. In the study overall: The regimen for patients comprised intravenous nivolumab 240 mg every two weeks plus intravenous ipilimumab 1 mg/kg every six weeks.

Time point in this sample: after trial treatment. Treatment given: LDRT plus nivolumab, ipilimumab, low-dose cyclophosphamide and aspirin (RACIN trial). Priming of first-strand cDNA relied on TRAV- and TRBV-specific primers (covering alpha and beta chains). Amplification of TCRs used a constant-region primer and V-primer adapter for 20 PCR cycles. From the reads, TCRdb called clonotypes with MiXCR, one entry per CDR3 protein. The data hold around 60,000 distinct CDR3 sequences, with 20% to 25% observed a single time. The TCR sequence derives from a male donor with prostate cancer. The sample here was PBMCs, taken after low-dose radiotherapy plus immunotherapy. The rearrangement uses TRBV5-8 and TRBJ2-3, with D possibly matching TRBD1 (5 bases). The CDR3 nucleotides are TGTGCCAGCAGCTTGATCGTGGGGCCAGTAGATACGCAGTATTTT. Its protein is CASSLIVGPVDTQYF.